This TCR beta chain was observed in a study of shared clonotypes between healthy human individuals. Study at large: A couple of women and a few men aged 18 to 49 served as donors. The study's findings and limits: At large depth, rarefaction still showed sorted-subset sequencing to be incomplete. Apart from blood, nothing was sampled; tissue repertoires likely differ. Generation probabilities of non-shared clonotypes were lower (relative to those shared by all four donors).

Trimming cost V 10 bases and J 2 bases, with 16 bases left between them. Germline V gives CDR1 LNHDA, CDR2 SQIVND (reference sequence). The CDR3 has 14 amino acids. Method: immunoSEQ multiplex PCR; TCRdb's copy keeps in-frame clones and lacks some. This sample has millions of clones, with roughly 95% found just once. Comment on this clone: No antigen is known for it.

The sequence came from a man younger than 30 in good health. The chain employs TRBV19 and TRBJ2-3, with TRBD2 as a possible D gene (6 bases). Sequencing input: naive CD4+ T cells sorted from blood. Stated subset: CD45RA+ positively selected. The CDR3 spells CATRGRTNTDTQYF. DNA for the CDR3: TGTGCCACTAGGGGCCGGACTAACACAGATACGCAGTATTTT. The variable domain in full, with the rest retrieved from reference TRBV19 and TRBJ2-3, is DGGITQSPKYLFRKEGQNVTLSCEQNLNHDAMYWYRQDPGQGLRLIYYSQIVNDFQKGDIAEGYSVSREKKESFPLTVTSAQKNPTAFYLCATRGRTNTDTQYFGPGTRLTVL.